This paragraph reports one TCR beta chain. These data belong to a study of T cell changes during pregnancy in multiple sclerosis. Clones were sequenced by immunoSEQ multiplex PCR, and TCRdb holds only the in-frame ones, with some missing. The table includes over 50,000 clones, 92% detected once. Sequencing was performed on peripheral blood, taken in the first trimester of pregnancy. The origin of this receptor is a female donor with multiple sclerosis, enrolled in a pregnancy study.

The CDR3 here is CASSSRPSEQFF. DNA of the CDR3: TGTGCCAGCAGCTCCCGTCCGAGTGAGCAGTTCTTC. The chain links TRBV5-6 to TRBJ2-1; D is unresolved. The CDR3 runs to 12 residues. Trimming left V 3 bases short and J 9 bases short, with 10 bases between. Germline V gene data show CDR1 as SGHDT and CDR2 as YYEEEE.